This TCR beta chain was recorded in a study of T cell repertoires in cytomegalovirus infection. Each CDR3 protein gets one entry after TCRdb re-called the reads with MiXCR. The sample has 350,000 to 500,000 distinct CDR3 sequences; approximately 32% are singletons. This TCR came from a human donor in good health (CMV status not recorded). Some clones in this sample may be carry-over from other donors' samples. Material: PBMCs.

In DNA, the CDR3 is TGTGCCAGCAGTGTTAATAGCGGGGGACATCCCCCCGGGGAGCTGTTTTTT. This translates into CASSVNSGGHPPGELFF. The V gene is TRBV2, the J gene TRBJ2-2, with TRBD2 identical over 9 bases. Germline V gene sequence: CDR1 SNHLY, CDR2 FYNNEI. The junction had 12 bases not matched to a gene; V was cut back by 4 bases and J by 6 bases. This CDR3 is 17 amino acids long.